Below, 18 T cell receptor beta chains from the same sample are listed, as sequenced in a study of blood T cells in healthy people across ages. With a J-beta primer mix and a sample-barcoded 5' primer, a second PCR ran about 7 to 12 cycles. TCRdb re-called the 5' RACE reads with MiXCR, one entry per CDR3 protein. The data contain 1.5 million to 2 million distinct CDR3 sequences, 34% of them singletons. The sample comprised blood. The source of these receptors is a woman aged 25-40 years in good health.

The chain couples TRBV27 to TRBJ1-1; unclear D gene. This CDR3 comprises 16 residues. Germline values: CDR1 MNHEY, CDR2 SMNVEV (reference sequence). V lost 2 bases, J lost 5 bases, and 18 bases lay in between. The CDR3 loop reads CASSLLGLPTRTEAFF. In DNA form, the CDR3 reads TGTGCCAGCAGTTTACTCGGCCTCCCTACCCGAACTGAAGCTTTCTTT.

The V and J genes are TRBV4-2 and TRBJ1-2; possibly TRBD1 for D (6 bases). The CDR3 spans 15 residues. The V end was cut by 0 bases, the J end by 6 bases, with 14 bases between. The germline CDR1 and CDR2 sequences are LGHNA and YNFKEQ. The CDR3: CASSQDWGAGDGYTF. The CDR3 DNA follows: TGTGCCAGCAGCCAAGATTGGGGGGCCGGGGATGGCTACACCTTC.

This clonotype was picked up a small number of times. The chain has TRBV28 and TRBJ2-5; 7 positions match TRBD1. This CDR3 is built from 17 residues. V lost 3 bases and J lost 4; bases outside the gene matches: 14. Germline V gene sequence: CDR1 MDHEN, CDR2 SYDVKM. The CDR3, as DNA: TGTGCCAGCAGTTTCATCGAACAGGGGATATTCATAGAGACCCAGTACTTC. Translating gives CASSFIEQGIFIETQYF.

For this clonotype: The junction differs from germline at one of its ends, possibly a read error. The genes are TRBV27 and TRBJ1-2, with 9 bases identical to TRBD1. Germline assignment: CDR1 MNHEY and CDR2 SMNVEV (reference sequence). The CDR3 length is 18 residues. The CDR3: CAGSLSMTGGGTNYGYTF. The CDR3 DNA sequence: TGTGCCGGCAGTTTATCGATGACAGGGGGAGGCACTAACTATGGCTACACCTTC.

This clonotype was counted only a few times. The rearrangement joins TRBV3-1 to TRBJ2-5; D remains ambiguous. The assigned J gene may be wrong: the sequence end matches TRBJ2-7 better. CDR3 length: 15 residues. Per the germline V gene, CDR1 is LGHDT and CDR2 is YNNKEL (reference sequence). DNA of the CDR3: TGTGCCAGCAGCCAAGATAGGGTTGCCACTCGCGAGCAGTACTTC. It is translated as CASSQDRVATREQYF.

J is TRBJ2-7 and V is TRBV6-1; TRBD2 matches at 12 bases. The J segment lost 2 bases and the V segment lost 5 bases, leaving 16 bases of the junction unmatched. The length of the CDR3 is 19 residues. Per germline, CDR1 MNHNS and CDR2 SASEGT. DNA of the CDR3: TGTGCCAGCAGTACATACAGGGCCACTAGCGGGAGGAGGCCCTACGAGCAGTACTTC. This gives the protein CASSTYRATSGRRPYEQYF.

The genes are TRBV7-6 and TRBJ2-5; either TRBD1 or TRBD2 may supply D (5 bases each). Trimming stripped 5 bases from V and 4 bases from J, with 23 bases between. Looked up from germline, CDR1 is SGHVS and CDR2 is FNYEAQ. This CDR3 is 17 amino acids long. As DNA, the CDR3 is TGTGCCAGCAGCCCTGTTAGGGCAGAGGGGCCTGTAGAGACCCAGTACTTC. Translated: CASSPVRAEGPVETQYF.

The table lists this clonotype with a few counts. The chain employs TRBV9 and TRBJ2-1, with TRBD2 matching 7 bases. The trim removed 2 bases at V and 4 bases at J, leaving 3 bases unmatched. The V gene's germline CDR1 is SGDLS and CDR2 YYNGEE. The length of the CDR3 is 14 residues. The CDR3 reads CASSVPGGYNEQFF. DNA for the CDR3: TGTGCCAGCAGCGTTCCGGGAGGATACAATGAGCAGTTCTTC.

This sequence joins TRBV11-1 and TRBJ2-3, with 7 bases fitting TRBD1. V dropped 6 bases and J dropped 3; count of bases not matched to a gene: 9. This CDR3 has 15 residues. Germline CDR1 is SGHAT and CDR2 is FQDESV (reference sequence). CDR3 nucleotide sequence: TGTGCCAGCAGGCTAGAAGGGGGCTGGACAGATACGCAGTATTTT. Its translation is CASRLEGGWTDTQYF.

This clonotype appeared a few times. The chain carries TRBV6-5 and TRBJ2-7; D tentatively fits TRBD1 or TRBD2 (5 bases each). The CDR3 runs 15 residues. Trimming stripped 4 bases from V and 2 bases from J, with 15 bases between. CDR1 and CDR2 (germline): MNHEY, SVGAGI. CDR3 bases: TGTGCCAGCAGTTTGGGGGACGGGGATCCCTACGAGCAGTACTTC. Translated, it gives CASSLGDGDPYEQYF.

This rearrangement joins TRBV6-5 to TRBJ2-5; D is uncertain. Germline values: CDR1 MNHEY, CDR2 SVGAGI. There are 15 residues in the CDR3. The V and J ends lost 2 bases and 3 bases respectively, with 13 bases between them. The CDR3 DNA is TGTGCCAGCAGTTACGGGCTAGGTCCTGAAGAGACCCAGTACTTC. Amino acids: CASSYGLGPEETQYF.

This chain links TRBV6-5 with TRBJ1-2; perhaps TRBD1 as D (6 bases). Germline CDR1 reads MNHEY; CDR2 reads SVGAGI. Trimming took 4 bases from V and 2 from J, leaving 11 bases between them. The CDR3 extends over 14 amino acids. The CDR3 spells CASSFRTENYGYTF. The CDR3 DNA sequence: TGTGCCAGCAGTTTTCGGACAGAGAACTATGGCTACACCTTC.

The V call is TRBV4-1, the J call TRBJ2-7; 13 nucleotides align to TRBD2. This CDR3 contains 15 residues. Germline V lookup: CDR1 MGHRA, CDR2 YSYEKL. The junction had 6 bases not matched to a gene; V was cut back by 4 bases and J by 6 bases. The chain's CDR3 is CASSLGLAGKGEQYF. The DNA for the CDR3 is TGCGCCAGCAGCCTGGGACTAGCGGGGAAGGGCGAGCAGTACTTC.

This clonotype occurred a few times. The chain has TRBV28 and TRBJ2-3, with 7 bases fitting TRBD1. This CDR3 has 14 amino acids. Germline CDR1 reads MDHEN; CDR2 reads SYDVKM. Germline trimming cut 7 bases from V and 6 bases from J; bases unmatched to any gene: 10. CDR3 bases: TGTGCCAGCATCCGAGGGGGCCCGGGGGATACGCAGTATTTT. Translation gives CASIRGGPGDTQYF.

This clonotype has just a few counts. The chain uses TRBV11-2 and TRBJ2-2; D may be TRBD1 (5 bases). This CDR3 has 15 amino acids. The ends were cut back, 1 base at V and 13 bases at J, with 19 bases in the middle. CDR1 SGHAT and CDR2 FQNNGV come from the germline V gene. In DNA form, the CDR3 reads TGTGCCAGCAGCTTAGCTTCAAAGACAGCCAGGACGCTGTTTTTT. Amino acids: CASSLASKTARTLFF.

In its sample, this clonotype was seen many times. This chain joins TRBV4-1 and TRBJ2-5; D is possibly TRBD2 (6 bases). With 2 bases removed from V and 5 bases from J, the gap between germline ends came to 9 bases. Germline V gene data show CDR1 as MGHRA and CDR2 as YSYEKL. The CDR3 is made up of 13 amino acids. The CDR3, as DNA: TGCGCCAGCAGCCAACCCGGAGGGGAGACCCAGTACTTC. Its protein product is CASSQPGGETQYF.

This clonotype was seen a few times. The chain has TRBV29-1 and TRBJ2-2, with D uncertain. V dropped 3 bases and J dropped 2 bases, with 10 bases sitting between them. The CDR3 totals 14 residues. Germline CDR1 and CDR2: SQVTM and ANQGSEA. The CDR3 region has the DNA TGCAGCGTTGATGGCAGACGTAACACCGGGGAGCTGTTTTTT. This sequence encodes CSVDGRRNTGELFF.

This clonotype was counted between two and nine times. The chain carries TRBV4-1 and TRBJ2-1; 13 bases agree with TRBD2. Germline-derived CDR1 and CDR2 are MGHRA and YSYEKL. V was clipped by 3 bases and J by 2 bases; unmatched bases: 13. CDR3 length: 20 amino acids. CDR3 region: CASSHASGTSGASTYNEQFF. As DNA, the CDR3 is TGCGCCAGCAGCCACGCCTCCGGGACTAGCGGGGCCAGCACCTACAATGAGCAGTTCTTC.